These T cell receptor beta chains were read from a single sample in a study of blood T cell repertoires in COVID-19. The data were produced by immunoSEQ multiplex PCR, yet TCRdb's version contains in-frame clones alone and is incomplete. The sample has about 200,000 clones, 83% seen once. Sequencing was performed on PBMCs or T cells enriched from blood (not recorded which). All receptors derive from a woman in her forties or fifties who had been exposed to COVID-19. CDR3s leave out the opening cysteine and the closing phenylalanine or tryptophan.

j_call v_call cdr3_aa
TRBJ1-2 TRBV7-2 ASSPQRVSSYGYT
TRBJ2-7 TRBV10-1 ASSRRGGGYEQY
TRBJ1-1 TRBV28 ASRKGGTTEAF
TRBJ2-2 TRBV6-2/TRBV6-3 ASSFQGNGELF
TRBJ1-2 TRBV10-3 AISGGGGYT
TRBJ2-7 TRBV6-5 ASRGQGSWDEQY
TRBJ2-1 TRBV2 ASSEQGRGEQF
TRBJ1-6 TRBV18 ASSPERPGYNSPLH
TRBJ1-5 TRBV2 ASSLGRSNQPQH
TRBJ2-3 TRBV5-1 ASSLGVGTGTDTQY
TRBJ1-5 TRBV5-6 ASSFKGVGNQPQH
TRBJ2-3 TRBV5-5 ASSLGGGTTTDTQY
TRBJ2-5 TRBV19 ASSMAGWAVETQY
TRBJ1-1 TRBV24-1 ATSAPGGEAF
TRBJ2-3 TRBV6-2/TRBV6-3 ASSYRGGSRDTQY
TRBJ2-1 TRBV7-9 ASGAGENEQF
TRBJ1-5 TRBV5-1 ASSLGQFYSNQPQH
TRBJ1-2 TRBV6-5 ASSYSTGGGYT
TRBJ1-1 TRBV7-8 ASSLSPTGTEAF
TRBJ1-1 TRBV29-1 SVVDGTSTEAF
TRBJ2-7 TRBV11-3 ASSLDPGQGSEQY
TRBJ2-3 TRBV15 ATSTLLPGLAGDTQY
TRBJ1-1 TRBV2 ASSAWGRGGLGTEAF
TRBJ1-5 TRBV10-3 AIGPSNQPQH
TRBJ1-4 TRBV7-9 ASSVVAGPHNEKLF
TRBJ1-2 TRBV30 AWSLGSNYGYT
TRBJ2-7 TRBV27 ASSPGGSYEQY
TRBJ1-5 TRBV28 ASSSPPTGSSNQPQH
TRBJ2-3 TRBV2 ASSQLQDTQY
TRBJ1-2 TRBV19 ASSGPDTGGYGYT
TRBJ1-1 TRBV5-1 ASSLGPGNTEAF
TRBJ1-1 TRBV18 ASSPTGNTEAF